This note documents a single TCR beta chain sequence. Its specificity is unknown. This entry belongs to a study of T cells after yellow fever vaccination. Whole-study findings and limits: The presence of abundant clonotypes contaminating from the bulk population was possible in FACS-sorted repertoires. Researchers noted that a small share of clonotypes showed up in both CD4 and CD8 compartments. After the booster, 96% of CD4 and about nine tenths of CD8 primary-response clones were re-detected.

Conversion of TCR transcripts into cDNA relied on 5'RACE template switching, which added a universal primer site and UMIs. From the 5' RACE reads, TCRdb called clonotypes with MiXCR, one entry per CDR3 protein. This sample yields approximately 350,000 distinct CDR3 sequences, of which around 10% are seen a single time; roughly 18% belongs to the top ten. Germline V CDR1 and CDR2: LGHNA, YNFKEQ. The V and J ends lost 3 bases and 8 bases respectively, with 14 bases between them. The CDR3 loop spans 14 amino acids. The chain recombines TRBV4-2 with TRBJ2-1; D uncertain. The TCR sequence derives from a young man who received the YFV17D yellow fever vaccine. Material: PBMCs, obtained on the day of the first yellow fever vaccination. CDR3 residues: CASSHGSPGDEQFF. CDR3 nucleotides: TGTGCCAGCAGCCATGGTTCTCCTGGTGATGAGCAGTTCTTC.